These 22 T cell receptor beta chains were sequenced from one sample in a study of blood T cell repertoires in COVID-19. Method: immunoSEQ multiplex PCR; TCRdb's copy keeps in-frame clones and lacks some. The data show 100,000 or so clones, around 80% seen once. Sample: peripheral blood. The receptors come from an elderly woman with acute or convalescent COVID-19.

This chain connects TRBV7-9 to TRBJ1-2; D is unclear. The V end was cut by 1 base, the J end by 6 bases, with 15 bases between. The length of the CDR3 is 15 residues. Germline values: CDR1 SEHNR, CDR2 FQNEAQ (reference sequence). This CDR3 is CASSLESLVAHGYTF. The CDR3 region has the DNA TGTGCCAGCAGCTTAGAAAGTTTGGTAGCCCATGGCTACACCTTC.

The V gene is TRBV7-2, the J gene TRBJ2-4; TRBD2 matches at 8 bases. The V segment lost 3 bases and the J segment 5 bases; nucleotides outside the gene matches: 6. Germline loops: CDR1 SGHTA, CDR2 FQGNSA. The length of the CDR3 is 15 residues. CDR3 nucleotides: TGTGCCAGCAGCTTCCGGGGGGGCCTGGAAAACATTCAGTACTTC. It translates to CASSFRGGLENIQYF.

About this clone: Other DNA sequences in this sample translate to the same CDR3. The chain carries TRBV5-1 and TRBJ2-2; TRBD2 matches at 13 bases. CDR1 SGHRS and CDR2 YFSETQ come from the germline V gene. The CDR3 totals 15 residues. The junction had 4 bases not matched to a gene; V was cut back by 5 bases and J by 6 bases. DNA for the CDR3: TGCGCCAGCAGTTGGACTAGCGGGAGTCCCGGGGAGCTGTTTTTT. Protein product: CASSWTSGSPGELFF.

This rearrangement joins TRBV28 to TRBJ2-2, with 9 bases fitting TRBD2. V lost 3 bases, J lost 4 bases, and 9 bases stayed unmatched. This CDR3 comprises 17 residues. The germline V gene encodes CDR1 MDHEN and CDR2 SYDVKM. CDR3 sequence reads: CASSLRLAGLTTGELFF. The CDR3, as DNA: TGTGCCAGCAGTTTGCGGCTAGCGGGACTAACCACCGGGGAGCTGTTTTTT.

The chain couples TRBV6-6 to TRBJ1-4; no clear D gene. Between the trimmed V and J ends, which lost 2 bases and 1 base, there was a span of 11 bases. The CDR3 sequence is 16 residues long. Per the germline V gene, CDR1 is MNHNY and CDR2 is SVGAGI (reference sequence). The DNA of the CDR3 is TGTGCCAGCAGTTACGCTTACAGTAGAACTAATGAAAAACTGTTTTTT. Protein: CASSYAYSRTNEKLFF.

The gene calls are TRBV5-5 and TRBJ2-3; tentatively, D is TRBD2 (5 bases). V lost 3 bases and J 2 bases, leaving 10 bases between the germline ends. The CDR3 runs to 14 residues. Germline V gene sequence: CDR1 SGHKS, CDR2 YYEKEE (reference sequence). The CDR3 here is CASSSAENTDTQYF. CDR3 coding DNA: TGTGCCAGCAGCTCAGCGGAGAACACAGATACGCAGTATTTT.

The chain carries TRBV24-1 and TRBJ2-3; TRBD2 matches 8 bases. The V gene end was trimmed by 5 bases and the J gene end by 1 base; junction bases not matched to a gene: 7. There are 16 residues in the CDR3. Germline-derived CDR1 and CDR2 are KGHDR and SFDVKD. The DNA of the CDR3 is TGTGCCACCAGTGGGACGGGGGGGGAAGGCACAGATACGCAGTATTTT. It codes for CATSGTGGEGTDTQYF.

The table lists this clone with a count of one. The V gene is TRBV7-9, the J gene TRBJ1-1, with 7 bases fitting TRBD1. CDR1 is SEHNR, CDR2 FQNEAQ, per germline (reference sequence). The CDR3 spans 13 residues. After removal of 3 bases from V and 5 bases from J, the junction contained 3 bases not matched to a gene. The CDR3 spells CASSFPGGTEAFF. CDR3 coding DNA: TGTGCCAGCAGCTTTCCAGGGGGAACTGAAGCTTTCTTT.

Details on this clone: This likely traces to a read error, being one base from a far larger clone. This chain connects TRBV6-5 to TRBJ2-3; D call uncertain. This CDR3 is built from 12 residues. The ends were cut back, 4 bases at V and 0 bases at J, with 2 bases in the middle. Germline CDR1 is MNHEY and CDR2 is SVGAGI. The chain's CDR3 is CASSSSTDTQYF. The CDR3 DNA is TGTGCCAGCAGTTCTAGCACAGATACGCAGTATTTT.

The rearrangement links TRBV6-1 to TRBJ1-5; D might be TRBD1 (6 bases). The germline gives CDR1 MNHNS, CDR2 SASEGT. V dropped 3 bases and J dropped 3 bases, with 9 bases sitting between them. This CDR3 is 14 amino acids long. CDR3 coding DNA: TGTGCCAGCAGTGAGGACAGTTTCAATCAGCCCCAGCATTTT. It encodes CASSEDSFNQPQHF.

This chain joins TRBV5-1 and TRBJ1-1; possibly TRBD1 for D (6 bases). There are 14 residues in the CDR3. Germline V gives CDR1 SGHRS, CDR2 YFSETQ. Trimming pared 5 bases from V and 7 bases from J, leaving 18 bases between. The CDR3 reads CASRLTGLISEAFF. CDR3 coding DNA: TGCGCCAGCAGGCTAACAGGGCTTATAAGTGAAGCTTTCTTT.

The V gene is TRBV28, the J gene TRBJ1-5, with a weak D call TRBD1 (6 bases). Between the trimmed V and J ends, which lost 2 bases and 9 bases, there was a span of 17 bases. The CDR3 extends over 15 amino acids. Germline V gene data show CDR1 as MDHEN and CDR2 as SYDVKM. The CDR3 DNA reads as TGTGCCAGCAGTTTAGTCACAGGGCTCAAAGGGCCCCAGCATTTT. This gives the protein CASSLVTGLKGPQHF.

This clone was observed a few times. This chain links TRBV6-2 or TRBV6-3 with TRBJ1-1, with 7 bases that match TRBD1. Germline trimming cut 6 bases from V and 4 bases from J; bases unmatched to any gene: 17. Per germline, CDR1 MNHEY and CDR2 SVGEGT. The length of the CDR3 is 17 residues. In nucleotides, the CDR3 is TGTGCCAGCAGCCCCCCGGGACAGAGTTTGGGTGGCACTGAAGCTTTCTTT. Translating it yields CASSPPGQSLGGTEAFF.

V and J are TRBV27 and TRBJ2-7; 8 bases fit TRBD1. Trimming cost V 5 bases and J 0 bases; bases outside gene matches: 6. Per the germline V gene, CDR1 is MNHEY and CDR2 is SMNVEV (reference sequence). This CDR3 spans 15 amino acids. In nucleotides, the CDR3 is TGTGCCAGCAGTCCCCTTACAGGGGGCTCCTACGAGCAGTACTTC. Amino acids: CASSPLTGGSYEQYF.

The chain carries TRBV19 and TRBJ1-5; D call uncertain. The germline CDR1 and CDR2 sequences are LNHDA and SQIVND (reference sequence). Trimming took 0 bases from V and 6 from J, leaving 6 bases between them. CDR3 length equals 13 residues. The DNA of the CDR3 is TGTGCCAGTAGTATAGACAGTGTTCAGCCCCAGCATTTT. Its translation is CASSIDSVQPQHF. Together with reference TRBV19 and TRBJ1-5, the CDR3 gives the full variable domain: DGGITQSPKYLFRKEGQNVTLSCEQNLNHDAMYWYRQDPGQGLRLIYYSQIVNDFQKGDIAEGYSVSREKKESFPLTVTSAQKNPTAFYLCASSIDSVQPQHFGDGTRLSIL.

This clone came up a few times. The gene calls are TRBV6-5 and TRBJ1-3; D is undetermined. The CDR3 is made up of 15 amino acids. V gave up 7 bases and J gave up 6 bases, with 19 bases separating them. Looked up from germline, CDR1 is MNHEY and CDR2 is SVGAGI. CDR3 residues: CASKGPGGNANTIYF. The CDR3 nucleotides read TGTGCCAGCAAGGGTCCGGGAGGGAACGCAAACACCATATATTTT.

This rearrangement joins TRBV5-4 to TRBJ2-5; D perhaps matches TRBD1 (5 bases). The CDR3 loop spans 14 amino acids. The V gene's germline CDR1 is SGHNT and CDR2 YYREEE (reference sequence). V lost 4 bases and J lost 0, with 10 bases in between. CDR3 residues: CASSPQDNQETQYF. In DNA, the CDR3 is TGTGCCAGCAGCCCACAGGACAACCAAGAGACCCAGTACTTC.

This chain links TRBV30 with TRBJ2-4, with D maybe TRBD1 (5 bases). From germline, CDR1 is GTSNPN and CDR2 SVGIG (reference sequence). The V and J ends lost 2 bases and 5 bases respectively, with 10 bases between them. CDR3 length: 13 amino acids. CDR3 residues: CAWSWGSQNIQYF. Here the CDR3 DNA reads TGTGCCTGGAGTTGGGGCAGCCAAAACATTCAGTACTTC. The full variable domain, completed using reference TRBV30 and TRBJ2-4, is SQTIHQWPATLVQPVGSPLSLECTVEGTSNPNLYWYRQAAGRGLQLLFYSVGIGQISSEVPQNLSASRPQDRQFILSSKKLLLSDSGFYLCAWSWGSQNIQYFGAGTRLSVL.

The chain is built from TRBV29-1 and TRBJ1-2; a possible D gene is TRBD1 (6 bases). Deletions cut 0 bases from V and 0 bases from J, with 11 bases between. The CDR3 sequence is 15 residues long. Per germline, CDR1 SQVTM and CDR2 ANQGSEA. The CDR3 DNA follows: TGCAGCGTTGAAGATCAGGACAGTCCTAACTATGGCTACACCTTC. Its protein product is CSVEDQDSPNYGYTF.

The chain carries TRBV2 and TRBJ2-2; 14 positions match TRBD2. CDR3 length: 19 amino acids. The J segment lost 5 bases and the V segment lost 1 base, leaving 9 bases of the junction unmatched. Germline V CDR1 and CDR2: SNHLY, FYNNEI. In DNA, the CDR3 is TGTGCCAGCAGTGAAGAGGGACTAGCGGGAGTTGGGGGAACCGGGGAGCTGTTTTTT. This translates into CASSEEGLAGVGGTGELFF.

J is TRBJ2-5 and V is TRBV4-3, with a tentative D call TRBD2 (6 bases). Germline V lookup: CDR1 LGHNA, CDR2 YSLEER. Between the trimmed V and J ends, which lost 1 base and 2 bases, there was a span of 20 bases. The CDR3 loop spans 18 amino acids. The CDR3 region has the DNA TGCGCCAGCAGCCAAGCCCTCCAGGGAGGCGGTATTCAAGAGACCCAGTACTTC. Translation gives CASSQALQGGGIQETQYF.

V is TRBV7-9 and J is TRBJ1-6; TRBD1 matches 10 bases. V gave up 6 bases and J gave up 7 bases; unmatched junction bases: 6. Germline V lookup: CDR1 SEHNR, CDR2 FQNEAQ (reference sequence). The CDR3 contains 15 residues. The CDR3 coding sequence is TGTGCCAGCAGGATCTGGACAGGGGGGAATTCACCCCTCCACTTT. Translation: CASRIWTGGNSPLHF.